A single T cell receptor (beta chain) is shown here with its context. The antigen is not known. This CDR3 is 14 amino acids long. Germline loops: CDR1 WNHNN, CDR2 SYGVQD (reference sequence). V gave up 4 bases and J gave up 1 base, with 8 bases separating them. Time point described: week 35, safety follow-up. One vaccine dose held 300 ug of mutant IDH1 20-mer peptide and came with topical imiquimod. Method: immunoSEQ multiplex PCR; TCRdb's copy keeps in-frame clones and lacks some. This table holds tens of thousands of clones, 80% to 90% found once. This record belongs to a study of a mutant IDH1 vaccine in newly diagnosed glioma. Study as a whole: Onset of vaccination occurred 4-6 weeks following radiotherapy alone, or with temozolomide cycles.

The receptor was isolated from a middle-aged man with glioma. The V call is TRBV10-1, the J call TRBJ2-1; D perhaps matches TRBD2 (5 bases). Here the sequenced sample was PBMCs, taken from a glioma patient whose treatment included an IDH1 peptide vaccine. CDR3 nucleotides: TGCGCCAGCAGTGGTGGGAGTTCCTACAATGAGCAGTTCTTC. Translated, it gives CASSGGSSYNEQFF.